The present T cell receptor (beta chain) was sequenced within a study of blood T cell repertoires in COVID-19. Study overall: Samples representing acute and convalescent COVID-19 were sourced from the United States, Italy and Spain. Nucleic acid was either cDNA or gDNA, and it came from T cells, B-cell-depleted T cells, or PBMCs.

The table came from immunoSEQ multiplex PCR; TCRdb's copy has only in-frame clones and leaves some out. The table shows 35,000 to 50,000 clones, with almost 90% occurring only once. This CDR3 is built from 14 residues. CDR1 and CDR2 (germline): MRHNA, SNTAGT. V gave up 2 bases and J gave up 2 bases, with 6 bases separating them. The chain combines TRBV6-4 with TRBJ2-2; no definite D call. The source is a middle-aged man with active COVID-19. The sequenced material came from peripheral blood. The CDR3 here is CASSDEANTGELFF. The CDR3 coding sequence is TGTGCCAGCAGTGACGAGGCCAACACCGGGGAGCTGTTTTTT.